This TCR beta chain is from a study of cytomegalovirus exposure and HLA in healthy donors. A word on this clone: No antigen is known for it.

This CDR3 has 15 amino acids. The V gene end was trimmed by 5 bases and the J gene end by 5 bases; junction bases not matched to a gene: 5. Germline lookup yields CDR1 MNHEY and CDR2 SVGAGI. This PCR relied on a set of 60 Vbeta primers and 13 Jbeta primers. Here immunoSEQ multiplex PCR was the method, and the copy in TCRdb shows in-frame clones only, minus some. The table has 150,000 or so clones, approximately 70% seen once. Study-wide points: Some segments of the V type, notably TRBV6-2 and TRBV6-3, were excluded as indistinguishable. Per published reports, the classifier diagnosed cytomegalovirus status with high specificity and sensitivity. Sequencing likely caused a cluster of highly shared sequence variants. Most TCR beta V segments were productive about 90% or about 30% of the time in an earlier analysis.

Sample: PBMCs. The TCR comes from a young woman in good health and CMV-seronegative. V usage is TRBV6-5 and J usage is TRBJ2-1; TRBD2 matches at 11 bases. CDR3 loop: CASSLSGRANNEQFF. CDR3 nucleotide sequence: TGTGCCAGCAGTCTTAGCGGGAGGGCCAACAATGAGCAGTTCTTC.